Listed below are T cell receptor beta chains from one sample, sequenced in a study of immune evolution from preneoplasia to lung adenocarcinoma. TCRdb's copy holds only in-frame clones and misses some; the assay was immunoSEQ multiplex PCR. The sample lists 6,000 or so clones; around 76% were seen once. Material: FFPE minimally invasive lung adenocarcinoma tissue. Receptors were obtained from a person aged 70 to 85 with lung adenocarcinoma. Both conserved end residues are part of each CDR3. Each record gives: D gene, clone size, V gene, CDR3 length, J gene, CDR3 protein, CDR3 DNA. D genes are given only for firm matches. Clone size is stated in some rows and not others, as once, few, many or a class when expanded.

.	medium-sized	TRBV6-6	14	TRBJ2-7	CASSYDGGKDEQYF	TGTGCCAGCAGTTACGATGGGGGAAAGGACGAGCAGTACTTC
.	once	TRBV6-1	12	TRBJ1-1	CASSEVQGRAFF	TGTGCCAGCAGTGAAGTGCAGGGACGAGCTTTCTTT
TRBD2	few	TRBV6-5	15	TRBJ2-1	CASRTGTSGLREQFF	TGTGCCAGCAGAACCGGGACTAGCGGACTGCGTGAGCAGTTCTTC
.	once	TRBV9	15	TRBJ2-2	CASSLGVQNTGELFF	TGTGCCAGCAGCCTAGGGGTCCAGAACACCGGGGAGCTGTTTTTT
.	.	TRBV14	15	TRBJ2-3	CASSQIRSPTDTQYF	TGTGCCAGCAGCCAAATTAGGAGCCCCACAGATACGCAGTATTTT
.	.	TRBV19	14	TRBJ1-4	CASRTRTSNEKLFF	TGTGCCAGTAGAACAAGGACCTCGAATGAAAAACTGTTTTTT
.	.	TRBV9	13	TRBJ2-7	CASSPGPSYEQYF	TGTGCCAGCAGCCCTGGACCCTCCTACGAGCAGTACTTC
TRBD1	.	TRBV10-3	14	TRBJ2-5	CAISEGTGDETQYF	TGTGCCATCAGTGAGGGGACAGGGGACGAGACCCAGTACTTC
.	.	TRBV5-6	16	TRBJ1-4	CASSWAQGPLNEKLFF	TGTGCCAGCAGCTGGGCTCAGGGACCTTTAAATGAAAAACTGTTTTTT
TRBD2	.	TRBV19	14	TRBJ2-3	CASRPAGGGYTQYF	TGTGCCAGTAGACCAGCGGGGGGCGGTTATACGCAGTATTTT
.	.	TRBV7-6	15	TRBJ2-1	CASSPTFGSYNEQFF	TGTGCCAGCAGCCCGACTTTTGGCTCCTACAATGAGCAGTTCTTC
.	medium-sized	TRBV10-1	13	TRBJ2-1	CASSGSGDNEQFF	TGCGCCAGCAGTGGTTCGGGGGACAATGAGCAGTTCTTC
TRBD1	.	TRBV30	19	TRBJ2-7	CAWNEGSTGTGEPNYEQYF	TGTGCCTGGAACGAGGGGAGCACCGGGACAGGCGAACCTAACTACGAGCAGTACTTC
.	.	TRBV27	13	TRBJ1-4	CASSLSISGKLFF	TGTGCCAGCAGTTTATCGATTTCTGGAAAACTGTTTTTT
.	once	TRBV7-9	13	TRBJ2-7	CASSLGDGYEQYF	TGTGCCAGCAGCTTAGGGGACGGCTACGAGCAGTACTTC
TRBD1	.	TRBV6-6	15	TRBJ2-2	CASSYGQANTGELFF	TGTGCCAGCAGTTACGGACAGGCGAACACCGGGGAGCTGTTTTTT
TRBD2	few	TRBV10-1	16	TRBJ2-3	CASSDSSAGASDTQYF	TGCGCCAGCAGTGATTCCTCAGCGGGAGCGTCAGATACGCAGTATTTT
.	.	TRBV7-9	12	TRBJ2-7	CASSLSGYEQYF	TGTGCCAGCAGCTTATCAGGCTACGAGCAGTACTTC
TRBD2	few	TRBV6-4	16	TRBJ2-1	CASSEGGGASYNEQFF	TGTGCCAGCAGTGAGGGCGGGGGGGCCTCTTACAATGAGCAGTTCTTC
.	.	TRBV6-5	15	TRBJ2-1	CASRSTGTHGDEQFF	TGTGCCAGCAGATCGACCGGGACCCACGGCGATGAGCAGTTCTTC
TRBD1	.	TRBV5-5	14	TRBJ1-5	CASSPGQAFTPQHF	TGTGCCAGCAGCCCGGGACAGGCATTTACGCCCCAGCATTTT
.	.	TRBV27	16	TRBJ2-1	CASRPPGNLGRNEQFF	TGTGCCAGCAGACCGCCCGGAAATTTGGGCCGTAATGAGCAGTTCTTC
.	large	TRBV9	15	TRBJ2-3	CASSVAGNPTDTQYF	TGTGCCAGCAGCGTAGCCGGGAACCCCACAGATACGCAGTATTTT
.	.	TRBV2	13	TRBJ1-2	CASSGEGNYGYTF	TGTGCCAGCAGTGGAGAGGGGAACTATGGCTACACCTTC
.	.	TRBV9	12	TRBJ1-2	CASSDQLFSYTF	TGTGCCAGCAGCGACCAATTATTTAGCTACACCTTC
.	.	TRBV9	15	TRBJ2-2	CASSSVPSGTGELFF	TGTGCCAGCAGCAGCGTACCCAGTGGGACCGGGGAGCTGTTTTTT
.	.	TRBV2	15	TRBJ1-4	CASSAQARWGEKLFF	TGTGCCAGCAGTGCGCAGGCCAGGTGGGGAGAAAAACTGTTTTTT
.	.	TRBV5-6	16	TRBJ2-7	CASSLYGAQRVYEQYF	TGTGCCAGCAGCTTGTACGGGGCCCAGAGGGTCTACGAGCAGTACTTC
.	.	TRBV11-2	14	TRBJ2-1	CASSLGEAYNEQFF	TGTGCCAGCAGCTTAGGGGAGGCCTACAATGAGCAGTTCTTC
.	.	TRBV7-8	15	TRBJ2-1	CASSLGWVSYNEQFF	TGTGCCAGCAGCTTAGGGTGGGTCTCCTACAATGAGCAGTTCTTC
.	.	TRBV6-6	15	TRBJ1-5	CASSSYEDTNQPQHF	TGTGCCAGCAGTTCATACGAGGACACTAATCAGCCCCAGCATTTT
.	.	TRBV30	13	TRBJ1-5	CAWSVGSNQPQHF	TGTGCCTGGAGTGTAGGGAGCAATCAGCCCCAGCATTTT
.	few	TRBV7-2	13	TRBJ2-7	CASSLVGGGATDF	.
TRBD1	.	TRBV5-6	15	TRBJ1-2	CASSFGQGPIQGYTF	TGTGCCAGCAGCTTCGGACAGGGACCTATTCAAGGCTACACCTTC
.	.	TRBV6-6	12	TRBJ2-5	CASKGLKETQYF	TGTGCCAGCAAAGGACTCAAAGAGACCCAGTACTTC
.	once	TRBV28	17	TRBJ2-7	CASSPSGGQVRSYEQYF	TGTGCCAGCAGTCCCTCGGGGGGACAGGTACGATCCTACGAGCAGTACTTC
.	few	TRBV15	15	TRBJ2-1	CATSSELRSYNEQFF	TGTGCCACCAGCAGTGAATTACGATCCTACAATGAGCAGTTCTTC
.	.	TRBV19	15	TRBJ1-3	CASMTGPHSGNTIYF	TGTGCCAGTATGACAGGCCCGCACTCTGGAAACACCATATATTTT
.	.	TRBV5-1	14	TRBJ1-2	CASTVNKALYGYTF	TGCGCCAGCACCGTCAACAAGGCCCTATATGGCTACACCTTC
TRBD1	.	TRBV27	12	TRBJ2-1	CASSRTGNEQFF	TGTGCCAGCAGTAGGACAGGGAATGAGCAGTTCTTC
TRBD1	few	TRBV11-1	11	TRBJ2-1	CASSTTGQQFF	TGTGCCAGCAGCACGACAGGGCAGCAGTTCTTC
.	.	TRBV5-1	13	TRBJ2-7	CASSLGAAGEQYF	TGCGCCAGCAGCTTGGGGGCGGCGGGGGAGCAGTACTTC
TRBD2	.	TRBV29-1	13	TRBJ2-7	CSVVLAGLSEQYF	TGCAGCGTTGTTTTAGCGGGGCTCTCTGAGCAGTACTTC
.	.	TRBV11-2	12	TRBJ2-5	CASSLNQETQYF	TGTGCCAGCAGCTTGAACCAAGAGACCCAGTACTTC
.	few	TRBV2	14	TRBJ2-2	CASSPGRNTGELFF	TGTGCCAGCAGCCCCGGGAGGAACACCGGGGAGCTGTTTTTT
.	.	TRBV7-9	14	TRBJ1-1	CASSLSNANTEAFF	TGTGCCAGCAGCTTAAGTAACGCGAACACTGAAGCTTTCTTT
.	.	TRBV7-8	17	TRBJ2-1	CASSLEGSVSLRGEQFF	TGTGCCAGCAGCTTAGAAGGGTCAGTCTCTCTAAGGGGGGAGCAGTTCTTC
.	.	TRBV7-9	17	TRBJ2-6	CASTLTVTPSGANVLTF	TGTGCCAGCACCCTGACAGTCACCCCCTCTGGGGCCAACGTCCTGACTTTC
.	.	TRBV5-1	15	TRBJ2-7	CASSLRGGGTYEQYF	TGCGCCAGCAGCCTCCGCGGAGGGGGCACCTACGAGCAGTACTTC
TRBD2	few	TRBV27	14	TRBJ2-7	CASSLIAGPYEQYF	TGTGCCAGCAGTCTCATAGCGGGGCCGTACGAGCAGTACTTC
.	.	TRBV28	15	TRBJ2-2	CASRGFGGRTGELFF	TGTGCCAGCAGGGGGTTTGGGGGTAGAACCGGGGAGCTGTTTTTT
.	once	TRBV11-3	13	TRBJ1-1	CASSWTTNTEAFF	TGTGCCAGCAGCTGGACCACGAACACTGAAGCTTTCTTT
.	once	TRBV14	15	TRBJ2-3	CASSPGLPHTDTQYF	TGTGCCAGCAGCCCGGGACTGCCGCACACAGATACGCAGTATTTT
TRBD1	.	TRBV19	13	TRBJ1-6	CASSYQGDSPLHF	TGTGCCAGTAGTTACCAGGGGGACTCACCCCTCCACTTT
.	.	TRBV18	13	TRBJ2-5	CASSRGYQETQYF	TGTGCCAGCTCACGGGGATATCAAGAGACCCAGTACTTC
TRBD2	.	TRBV7-6	16	TRBJ2-7	CASSPRLAGDLYEQYF	TGTGCCAGCAGCCCCAGACTAGCGGGAGATCTCTACGAGCAGTACTTC
.	.	TRBV9	16	TRBJ1-2	CASSSQSSLPIYGYTF	TGTGCCAGCAGCTCCCAGAGTTCTTTACCCATCTATGGCTACACCTTC
.	.	TRBV5-1	16	TRBJ2-7	CASSPGSKLGSYEQYF	TGCGCCAGCAGCCCCGGTAGTAAACTAGGTTCCTACGAGCAGTACTTC
TRBD1	.	TRBV15	16	TRBJ2-1	CATSRDVGQARNEQFF	TGTGCCACCAGCAGAGATGTCGGACAGGCCAGGAATGAGCAGTTCTTC